The 18 T cell receptor beta chains presented below share a single source sample, sequenced in a study of blood T cells in healthy people across ages. Using a J-beta primer mix together with a sample-barcoded 5' primer, a second PCR was run for about 7 to 12 cycles. One entry per CDR3 protein, called by TCRdb with MiXCR from the 5' RACE reads. The table lists around 500,000 distinct CDR3 sequences, under 55% of them singletons. Sequences were obtained from blood. The source is a man aged 80 or over in good health.

The rearrangement links TRBV12-3 or TRBV12-4 to TRBJ1-2; D gene unclear. The CDR3 consists of 13 residues. V lost 3 bases and J lost 1, with 6 bases in between. The CDR3 sequence: CASSFGVNYGYTF. CDR3 nucleotides: TGTGCCAGCAGTTTCGGGGTTAACTATGGCTACACCTTC.

The genes are TRBV7-2 and TRBJ2-5; no clear D gene. The germline CDR1 and CDR2 sequences are SGHTA and FQGNSA. Trimming pared 5 bases from V and 4 bases from J, leaving 14 bases between. CDR3 length: 14 residues. CDR3 sequence: CASSPQSGAETQYF. The CDR3 bases are TGTGCCAGCAGCCCTCAGTCGGGTGCAGAGACCCAGTACTTC.

Concerning this clonotype itself: This may arise from a read error, as a much more abundant clone is one base away. The chain uses TRBV6-6 and TRBJ2-5, with D uncertain. The tail of the sequence fits TRBJ2-7 better, so the J call may be wrong. From germline, CDR1 is MNHNY and CDR2 SVGAGI (reference sequence). CDR3 length: 13 amino acids. The CDR3 sequence: CASSDLDGYEQYF. The CDR3 nucleotides read TGTGCCAGCAGTGACCTGGACGGCTACGAGCAGTACTTC.

The chain combines TRBV9 with TRBJ2-5; 8 nucleotides align to TRBD1. V lost 4 bases to trimming and J lost 4 bases; unmatched junction nucleotides: 6. Germline assignment: CDR1 SGDLS and CDR2 YYNGEE. The CDR3 is made up of 14 amino acids. The CDR3 spells CASSIQGGGETQYF. CDR3 bases: TGTGCCAGCAGCATACAGGGGGGTGGAGAGACCCAGTACTTC. Using reference TRBV9 and TRBJ2-5 for the parts outside the CDR3, the full variable domain is DSGVTQTPKHLITATGQRVTLRCSPRSGDLSVYWYQQSLDQGLQFLIQYYNGEERAKGNILERFSAQQFPDLHSELNLSSLELGDSALYFCASSIQGGGETQYFGPGTRLLVL.

There are a few counts of this clonotype. The V and J genes are TRBV3-1 and TRBJ2-1; 7 bases line up with TRBD2. CDR3 length: 17 residues. CDR1 is LGHDT, CDR2 YNNKEL, per germline (reference sequence). V lost 4 bases, J lost 6 bases, and 15 bases stayed unmatched. CDR3 in DNA: TGTGCCAGCAGCCTTCACGGGGGAGCGGGAAACGGCAATGAGCAGTTCTTC. Encoded protein: CASSLHGGAGNGNEQFF.

This clonotype has at least ten counts. One end of the junction is discordant with germline, which a read error may explain. The chain uses TRBV5-1 and TRBJ2-7, with D possibly matching TRBD2 (6 bases). The CDR3 has 13 amino acids. Germline CDR1 reads SGHRS; CDR2 reads YFSETQ. The CDR3 protein is CASSSGDSYEQYF. The CDR3 DNA reads TGTGCCAGCAGTTCGGGGGACTCCTACGAGCAGTACTTC.

This clonotype was found many times. The chain combines TRBV10-3 with TRBJ1-2, with D possibly TRBD1 on 5 matching bases. Per the germline V gene, CDR1 is ENHRY and CDR2 is SYGVKD. V lost 2 bases, J lost 1 base, and 8 bases lay in between. This CDR3 has 14 amino acids. In DNA form, the CDR3 reads TGTGCCATCAGTGAGGACAGAGTTAACTATGGCTACACCTTC. Protein product: CAISEDRVNYGYTF.

The chain has TRBV4-3 and TRBJ1-2, with D tentatively TRBD1 (5 bases). V lost 3 bases to trimming and J lost 5 bases, with 16 bases between them. CDR1 LGHNA and CDR2 YSLEER come from the germline V gene. CDR3 length: 15 residues. As DNA, the CDR3 is TGCGCCAGCAGCCAGGCCGGGACCGCGAGATATGGCTACACCTTC. It encodes CASSQAGTARYGYTF.

The gene calls are TRBV20-1 and TRBJ2-7; D is perhaps TRBD1 (6 bases). This CDR3 spans 16 amino acids. Trimming left V 3 bases short and J 0 bases short, with 18 bases between. Germline V gene data show CDR1 as DFQATT and CDR2 as SNEGSKA (reference sequence). CDR3 nucleotides: TGCAGTGCTAGGGTCCGGCAGGGGCCCCTCTCCTACGAGCAGTACTTC. It specifies CSARVRQGPLSYEQYF.

The genes are TRBV30 and TRBJ1-5; perhaps TRBD1 as D (5 bases). V was clipped by 3 bases and J by 5 bases, with 11 bases between them. Germline V CDR1 and CDR2: GTSNPN, SVGIG (reference sequence). The CDR3 totals 13 residues. The CDR3 loop reads CAWRGTIDQPQHF. In nucleotides, the CDR3 is TGTGCCTGGAGGGGGACCATCGATCAGCCCCAGCATTTT. Looking up the rest from reference TRBV30 and TRBJ1-5 gives the full variable domain: SQTIHQWPATLVQPVGSPLSLECTVEGTSNPNLYWYRQAAGRGLQLLFYSVGIGQISSEVPQNLSASRPQDRQFILSSKKLLLSDSGFYLCAWRGTIDQPQHFGDGTRLSIL.

There are a few counts of this clonotype. This sequence joins TRBV14 and TRBJ1-4, with a tentative D call TRBD1 (6 bases). Trimming cost V 2 bases and J 9 bases, with 10 bases left between them. The CDR3 contains 13 residues. Looked up from germline, CDR1 is SGHDN and CDR2 is FVKESK. For the CDR3, the DNA is TGTGCCAGCAGCCAACAGGGGTTTCAAAAACTGTTTTTT. Encoded protein: CASSQQGFQKLFF.

V gene TRBV10-2 combines with J gene TRBJ2-7; maybe TRBD1 (5 bases). The V end was cut by 7 bases, the J end by 1 base, with 14 bases between. Germline loops: CDR1 WSHSY, CDR2 SAAADI. The CDR3 consists of 14 residues. CDR3 in amino acids: CASNVPGASYEQYF. The DNA of the CDR3 is TGCGCCAGCAACGTGCCTGGGGCATCCTACGAGCAGTACTTC.

In this sample, this clonotype turned up a few times. V usage is TRBV7-2 and J usage is TRBJ2-2, with 12 bases that match TRBD2. This CDR3 spans 16 amino acids. Germline V gene sequence: CDR1 SGHTA, CDR2 FQGNSA. J lost 6 bases, V lost 5 bases, and 7 bases had no gene match. Here the CDR3 reads CASSPPSGRASGELFF. As DNA, the CDR3 is TGTGCCAGCAGCCCTCCTAGCGGGAGGGCCTCCGGGGAGCTGTTTTTT.

In this sample, this clonotype turned up many times. The rearrangement joins TRBV6-6 to TRBJ1-2; D is uncertain. V dropped 6 bases and J dropped 7 bases, with 9 bases sitting between them. The CDR3 has 11 residues. Germline CDR1 and CDR2: MNHNY and SVGAGI (reference sequence). The CDR3 protein is CASRAGSGYTF. CDR3 coding DNA: TGTGCCAGCAGGGCAGGTTCTGGCTACACCTTC.

The CDR3 spells CSATGTGSREQYF. The DNA for the CDR3 is TGCAGTGCTACCGGGACAGGGTCCCGAGAGCAGTACTTC. The V and J genes are TRBV20-1 and TRBJ2-4, with 9 bases aligning to TRBD1. The CDR3 is made up of 13 amino acids. Germline V gene lookup returns CDR1 DFQATT and CDR2 SNEGSKA (reference sequence). V lost 4 bases, J lost 13 bases, and 11 bases stayed unmatched.

This clonotype has only a few counts. V gene TRBV20-1 combines with J gene TRBJ1-4; D is ambiguous. The germline V gene has CDR1 DFQATT and CDR2 SNEGSKA (reference sequence). Deletions cut 3 bases from V and 8 bases from J, with 13 bases between. The CDR3 is 13 amino acids. The CDR3, as DNA: TGCAGTGCTAGGGTGGGGTCTCGGGAAAAACTGTTTTTT. Protein: CSARVGSREKLFF.

The V gene is TRBV7-2, the J gene TRBJ1-5, with D possibly matching TRBD1 (6 bases). The germline V and J ends were trimmed by 1 base and 7 bases, with 14 bases remaining between them. CDR3 length: 15 amino acids. Germline-derived CDR1 and CDR2 are SGHTA and FQGNSA. The CDR3 bases are TGTGCCAGCAGCTTAGGCCAACAGGGACGGCAGCCCCAGCATTTT. This encodes CASSLGQQGRQPQHF.

In this sample, this clonotype turned up many times. This chain joins TRBV6-5 and TRBJ1-6, with D hard to call. This CDR3 is 16 amino acids long. The V gene lost 0 bases and the J gene lost 4 bases, with 10 bases spanning the gap. Per germline, CDR1 MNHEY and CDR2 SVGAGI. CDR3 DNA sequence: TGTGCCAGCAGTTACTCAGTTCAGTCATATAATTCACCCCTCCACTTT. Translating it yields CASSYSVQSYNSPLHF.